The entry that follows covers one T cell receptor (beta chain) sequence. The target antigen is unknown. Repertoires were generated with immunoSEQ multiplex PCR, while TCRdb's copy carries only in-frame clones and drops some. The sample yields 60,000 to 80,000 clones, roughly 84% seen once. V lost 6 bases, J lost 2 bases, and 13 bases lay in between. Germline assignment: CDR1 MDHEN and CDR2 SYDVKM. The CDR3 totals 14 residues. The data were taken from a study of early stage breast cancer tumors. Overall study context: Samples were sequenced at about 9.7-fold average coverage.

Notes on the study in general: In about 90% of the 16 patients, blood comparison separated tumor from normal breast.

This clonotype was obtained from a person aged 55-75 years with breast cancer. The sequencing input was blood. J is TRBJ1-1 and V is TRBV28; D is unresolved. In DNA form, the CDR3 reads TGTGCCAGCAGAAATTTGGTACCAAACACTGAAGCTTTCTTT. Its translation is CASRNLVPNTEAFF.